This TCR beta chain appears in the sequencing data of a study of graft-versus-host responses after intestinal transplantation. As for the study in general: Recipients were given multivisceral, liver-intestinal, or isolated intestinal transplants. Recipients uniformly received anti-thymocyte globulin induction, followed by tacrolimus and steroids for approximately 3 years.

Whole-study findings and limits: In patients with graft-donor T cell macrochimerism, allograft graft-versus-host to host-versus-graft clonal ratios were high. GvH clone levels peaked in circulation, and this peak was associated with early post-transplant HvG declines.

With 3 bases clipped from V and 1 base from J, the junction kept 11 bases outside the gene matches. The CDR3 consists of 17 residues. The germline V gene encodes CDR1 SGHNT and CDR2 YYREEE (reference sequence). Details on this clone: Antigen: not known.

Assay: immunoSEQ multiplex PCR; the TCRdb copy retains only in-frame clones and omits some. This sample carries approximately 88,000 clones, roughly 90% of them seen once, and the ten largest clones take roughly 0.099%. This receptor was obtained from a human donor who received an intestinal transplant. The chain has TRBV5-4 and TRBJ1-1, with TRBD1 matching over 8 bases. Here the sequenced sample was unstimulated CD4+ T cells sorted from spleen or lymph node cells, taken before intestinal transplant. The CDR3 nucleotides are TGTGCCAGCAGCTCAGCGCGACAGGGGAGGGGGAACACTGAAGCTTTCTTT. Translated, it gives CASSSARQGRGNTEAFF.